The 8 T cell receptor beta chains reported below all come from one sample, sequenced in a study of blood T cell repertoires in COVID-19. The table came from immunoSEQ multiplex PCR; TCRdb's copy has only in-frame clones and leaves some out. The data contain some 300,000 clones, over 80% of them seen just once; the ten biggest clones take up approximately 6.5%. Input material: peripheral blood. These receptors were taken from a woman aged 45-65 years with COVID-19, enrolled during active disease.

The chain links TRBV18 to TRBJ2-7; maybe TRBD2 (6 bases). Trimming shortened V by 0 bases and J by 2 bases, and 11 bases separated the two germline ends. The CDR3 covers 15 residues. Looked up from germline, CDR1 is KGHSH and CDR2 is LQKENI. CDR3: CASSPPGGQTYEQYF. Written as DNA, the CDR3 is TGTGCCAGCTCACCACCGGGAGGCCAAACCTACGAGCAGTACTTC.

This chain links TRBV30 with TRBJ2-1; TRBD1 is a possible D gene (8 bases). This CDR3 is built from 17 residues. V lost 0 bases, J lost 9 bases, and 24 bases lay in between. CDR1 GTSNPN and CDR2 SVGIG come from the germline V gene (reference sequence). The CDR3 loop reads CAWSVSHRGRARSEQFF. The CDR3 DNA sequence: TGTGCCTGGAGTGTTTCCCACAGGGGGAGGGCCAGGAGTGAGCAGTTCTTC.

V usage is TRBV6-4 and J usage is TRBJ2-2, with D unresolved. CDR1 and CDR2 (germline): MRHNA, SNTAGT. V lost 4 bases and J lost 2, with 8 bases in between. The CDR3 loop spans 14 amino acids. Here the CDR3 DNA reads TGTGCCAGCAGTGTACAGACAAACACCGGGGAGCTGTTTTTT. Protein sequence: CASSVQTNTGELFF.

The chain joins TRBV2 to TRBJ1-1; the match to TRBD1 covers 7 bases. CDR1 and CDR2 (germline): SNHLY, FYNNEI. The trim removed 6 bases at V and 0 bases at J, leaving 4 bases unmatched. The CDR3 covers 14 residues. The CDR3 protein is CASRGQTLNTEAFF. In nucleotides, the CDR3 is TGTGCCAGCAGGGGACAGACATTGAACACTGAAGCTTTCTTT. The variable domain in full, completed from reference TRBV2 and TRBJ1-1, reads EPEVTQTPSHQVTQMGQEVILRCVPISNHLYFYWYRQILGQKVEFLVSFYNNEISEKSEIFDDQFSVERPDGSNFTLKIRSTKLEDSAMYFCASRGQTLNTEAFFGQGTRLTVV.

V is TRBV2 and J is TRBJ2-1, with a weak D call TRBD1 (6 bases). Germline lookup yields CDR1 SNHLY and CDR2 FYNNEI. V was clipped by 6 bases and J by 5 bases, with 8 bases between them. This CDR3 has 12 residues. The CDR3 DNA sequence: TGTGCCAGCAGGGACAGAAACAATGAGCAGTTCTTC. It specifies CASRDRNNEQFF. Looking up the rest from reference TRBV2 and TRBJ2-1 gives the full variable domain: EPEVTQTPSHQVTQMGQEVILRCVPISNHLYFYWYRQILGQKVEFLVSFYNNEISEKSEIFDDQFSVERPDGSNFTLKIRSTKLEDSAMYFCASRDRNNEQFFGPGTRLTVL.

The rearrangement links TRBV23-1 to TRBJ2-1; D is perhaps TRBD2 (6 bases). TRBV23-1 is classed as an ORF, of uncertain function. This CDR3 is built from 18 residues. Trimming removed 3 bases from V and 0 bases from J, with 18 bases in between. CDR3 amino acids: CASSHYDGTHSSYNEQFF. DNA for the CDR3: TGCGCCAGCAGTCATTACGACGGGACTCATAGCTCCTACAATGAGCAGTTCTTC.

This rearrangement joins TRBV2 to TRBJ1-2; TRBD1 is a possible D gene (6 bases). From germline, CDR1 is SNHLY and CDR2 FYNNEI. The V gene lost 5 bases and the J gene lost 5 bases, with 12 bases spanning the gap. CDR3 length: 13 residues. The CDR3 reads CASSIGGRYGYTF. The CDR3, as DNA: TGTGCCAGCAGTATCGGGGGGCGTTATGGCTACACCTTC.

V and J are TRBV30 and TRBJ2-7, with 7 positions matching TRBD2. With 0 bases clipped from V and 4 bases from J, the junction kept 3 bases outside the gene matches. Germline CDR1 is GTSNPN and CDR2 is SVGIG (reference sequence). The CDR3 is 13 amino acids. CDR3 amino acids: CAWSVLREYEQYF. The CDR3 DNA sequence: TGTGCCTGGAGTGTACTGCGGGAGTACGAGCAGTACTTC.